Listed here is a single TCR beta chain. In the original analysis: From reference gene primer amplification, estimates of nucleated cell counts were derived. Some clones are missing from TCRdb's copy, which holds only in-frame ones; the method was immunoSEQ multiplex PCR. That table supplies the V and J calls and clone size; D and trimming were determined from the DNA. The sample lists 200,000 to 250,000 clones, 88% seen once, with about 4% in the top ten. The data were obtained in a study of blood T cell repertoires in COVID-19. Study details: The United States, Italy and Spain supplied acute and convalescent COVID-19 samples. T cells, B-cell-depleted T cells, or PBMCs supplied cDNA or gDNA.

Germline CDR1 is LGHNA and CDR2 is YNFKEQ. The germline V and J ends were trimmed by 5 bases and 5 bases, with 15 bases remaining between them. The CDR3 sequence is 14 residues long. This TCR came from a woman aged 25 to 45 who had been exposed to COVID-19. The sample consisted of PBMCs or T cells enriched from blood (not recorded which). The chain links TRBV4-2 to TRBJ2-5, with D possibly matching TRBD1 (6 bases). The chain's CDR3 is CASSMDSSRETQYF. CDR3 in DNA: TGTGCCAGCAGCATGGACAGTTCCAGGGAGACCCAGTACTTC.